This T cell receptor (beta chain) emerged from a study of blood T cell repertoires in COVID-19. Whole-study context: The study drew acute and convalescent COVID-19 samples from the United States, Italy and Spain. From T cells, B-cell-depleted T cells, or PBMCs came the material, which was cDNA or gDNA.

This CDR3 spans 15 amino acids. Unmatched junction bases numbered 6, after V lost 4 bases and J lost 5 bases. Germline assignment: CDR1 MGHRA and CDR2 YSYEKL. In the original analysis: Amplification of reference gene primers was used by the study to estimate nucleated cell counts. Data came from immunoSEQ multiplex PCR; TCRdb stores just in-frame clones and leaves some out. For V, J and clone size, that table is used; D and trimming come from the DNA. The repertoire consists of 85,000 to 100,000 clones, with 90% occurring once and the leading ten covering 1.7%. This sequence originates from a man in his fifties or sixties with acute or convalescent COVID-19. Material for sequencing was peripheral blood. The chain has TRBV4-1 and TRBJ2-3; 10 bases agree with TRBD2. Written as DNA, the CDR3 is TGCGCCAGCAGCCCTACTAGCGGGGCTAGAGATACGCAGTATTTT. This gives the protein CASSPTSGARDTQYF.